The 20 T cell receptor beta chains presented below share a single source sample, sequenced in a study of cytomegalovirus exposure and HLA in healthy donors. The PCR was carried out with 60 Vbeta primers and 13 Jbeta primers. Assay used: immunoSEQ multiplex PCR; TCRdb lists only in-frame clones, some missing. The sample shows 200,000 to 250,000 clones, and approximately 0.98% sits with its ten largest clones. Input material: PBMCs. The receptors stem from a woman aged 25 to 39 in good health and CMV-seropositive.

This chain links TRBV27 with TRBJ2-1; 7 nucleotides agree with TRBD2. CDR1 and CDR2 (germline): MNHEY, SMNVEV (reference sequence). The CDR3 is 13 amino acids. J lost 8 bases, V lost 2 bases, and 3 bases had no gene match. The CDR3 loop is CASSLGGRDEQFF. The CDR3 DNA sequence: TGTGCCAGCAGTTTAGGAGGGAGGGATGAGCAGTTCTTC.

The J gene is TRBJ2-3, the V gene TRBV5-4; D is possibly TRBD2 (6 bases). The CDR3 has 14 amino acids. Germline-derived CDR1 and CDR2 are SGHNT and YYREEE (reference sequence). Trimming removed 4 bases at V and 5 bases at J, with 14 bases between. As DNA, the CDR3 is TGTGCCAGCAGCGCCGGGGGATTCGGAGATACGCAGTATTTT. This codes for CASSAGGFGDTQYF. Based on the CDR3 plus reference TRBV5-4 and TRBJ2-3, the full variable domain is ETGVTQSPTHLIKTRGQQVTLRCSSQSGHNTVSWYQQALGQGPQFIFQYYREEENGRGNFPPRFSGLQFPNYSSELNVNALELDDSALYLCASSAGGFGDTQYFGPGTRLTVL.

The V gene is TRBV11-2, the J gene TRBJ2-7; 12 nucleotides match TRBD2. V trimming: 1 base; J trimming: 2 bases; junction bases outside the gene matches: 3. The germline V gene has CDR1 SGHAT and CDR2 FQNNGV. The CDR3 covers 16 residues. CDR3 loop: CASSLVASGGAYEQYF. DNA of the CDR3: TGTGCCAGCAGCTTAGTGGCTAGCGGGGGGGCCTACGAGCAGTACTTC.

The rearrangement uses TRBV7-2 and TRBJ2-5; D may be TRBD2 (6 bases). The J call may be incorrect, as the DNA end agrees better with TRBJ2-7. The CDR3 covers 15 residues. Germline CDR1 SGHTA, CDR2 FQGNSA. In nucleotides, the CDR3 is TGTGCCAGCAGGGTCTCGGGAGAGGGGACGTACGAGCAGTACTTC. Translation: CASRVSGEGTYEQYF.

The CDR3 loop reads CASSLVSGGLANTIYF. The DNA of the CDR3 is TGTGCCAGCAGCTTAGTATCTGGCGGGTTAGCGAACACCATATATTTT. The chain combines TRBV7-9 with TRBJ1-3; the D is unclear. The CDR3 spans 16 residues. V lost 1 base to trimming and J lost 7 bases, with 17 bases between them. Germline CDR1 and CDR2: SEHNR and FQNEAQ (reference sequence). Combining the CDR3 with reference TRBV7-9 and TRBJ1-3 gives the whole variable domain DTGVSQNPRHKITKRGQNVTFRCDPISEHNRLYWYRQTLGQGPEFLTYFQNEAQLEKSRLLSDRFSAERPKGSFSTLEIQRTEQGDSAMYLCASSLVSGGLANTIYFGEGSWLTVV.

The V gene is TRBV6-5, the J gene TRBJ2-7; tentative D call: TRBD2 (6 bases). V shed 2 bases and J shed 4 bases, with 12 bases lying between them. CDR1 MNHEY and CDR2 SVGAGI come from the germline V gene. This CDR3 region has 14 residues. The CDR3, as DNA: TGTGCCAGCAGTTACCGGGAGAAGGGTTACGAGCAGTACTTC. It specifies CASSYREKGYEQYF.

This chain links TRBV27 with TRBJ2-7; 8 nucleotides align to TRBD1. The length of the CDR3 is 14 residues. Trimming at V came to 3 bases and at J to 5 bases, leaving 6 bases not matched to a gene. CDR1 and CDR2 from the germline V gene are MNHEY and SMNVEV (reference sequence). The CDR3 DNA sequence: TGTGCCAGCAGTTTCGACAGGGGAGCCCACGAGCAGTACTTC. The encoded protein is CASSFDRGAHEQYF.

The chain couples TRBV19 to TRBJ2-3; 9 bases are shared with TRBD2. With V trimmed by 10 bases and J by 2 bases, 7 bases remained unmatched. Germline CDR1 reads LNHDA; CDR2 reads SQIVND (reference sequence). CDR3 length equals 14 residues. The CDR3 DNA sequence: TGTGCCACAAGTAGCGGGGGATCCACAGATACGCAGTATTTT. This sequence encodes CATSSGGSTDTQYF.

The chain is built from TRBV27 and TRBJ1-5; D is perhaps TRBD1 (5 bases). The length of the CDR3 is 14 residues. Germline CDR1 and CDR2: MNHEY and SMNVEV (reference sequence). Trimming shortened V by 5 bases and J by 0 bases, and 8 bases separated the two germline ends. CDR3 sequence (DNA): TGTGCCAGCAGTCGGGGGGTTAGCAATCAGCCCCAGCATTTT. This gives the protein CASSRGVSNQPQHF.

The rearrangement uses TRBV15 and TRBJ2-7, with D perhaps matching TRBD1 (5 bases). V shed 9 bases and J shed 3 bases, with 15 bases lying between them. Germline values: CDR1 LNHNV, CDR2 YYDKDF (reference sequence). CDR3 length: 13 residues. The CDR3 DNA reads as TGTGCCACTAGACAGTTGGGCGTCTACGAGCAGTACTTC. Its translation: CATRQLGVYEQYF.

The rearrangement uses TRBV11-2 and TRBJ2-3; TRBD2 might be the D (6 bases). V lost 1 base to trimming and J lost 1 base, with 9 bases between them. The CDR3 loop spans 15 amino acids. Germline CDR1 is SGHAT and CDR2 is FQNNGV. The CDR3 is CASSLASSGTDTQYF. As DNA, the CDR3 is TGTGCCAGCAGCTTAGCGTCTAGCGGCACAGATACGCAGTATTTT. Combining the CDR3 with reference TRBV11-2 and TRBJ2-3 gives the whole variable domain EAGVAQSPRYKIIEKRQSVAFWCNPISGHATLYWYQQILGQGPKLLIQFQNNGVVDDSQLPKDRFSAERLKGVDSTLKIQPAKLEDSAVYLCASSLASSGTDTQYFGPGTRLTVL.

This sequence joins TRBV14 and TRBJ1-2; maybe TRBD1 (5 bases). The ends were cut back, 1 base at V and 6 bases at J, with 9 bases in the middle. Germline V gene lookup returns CDR1 SGHDN and CDR2 FVKESK. The CDR3 has 13 amino acids. The CDR3 here is CASSQAGFHGYTF. The CDR3 DNA reads as TGTGCCAGCAGCCAAGCAGGGTTCCATGGCTACACCTTC.

The chain combines TRBV5-4 with TRBJ2-2, with 9 bases that match TRBD2. This CDR3 region has 16 residues. Germline-derived CDR1 and CDR2 are SGHNT and YYREEE (reference sequence). The J segment lost 2 bases and the V segment lost 5 bases, leaving 7 bases of the junction unmatched. CDR3 sequence (DNA): TGTGCCAGCAGGCAAATAGCGGGGGACAACACCGGGGAGCTGTTTTTT. This gives the protein CASRQIAGDNTGELFF.

The chain carries TRBV10-3 and TRBJ1-2; D remains ambiguous. Trimming took off 10 bases at V and 8 bases at J, with 14 bases between the two ends. This CDR3 is built from 11 residues. The germline V gene encodes CDR1 ENHRY and CDR2 SYGVKD. The CDR3 protein is CANRVGEGYTF. Here the CDR3 DNA reads TGTGCCAACCGCGTCGGGGAGGGCTACACCTTC.

The chain has TRBV18 and TRBJ2-1; 8 bases align to TRBD2. CDR1 and CDR2 (germline): KGHSH, LQKENI. This CDR3 comprises 16 residues. V dropped 0 bases and J dropped 4; count of bases not matched to a gene: 5. The CDR3 region has the DNA TGTGCCAGCTCACCACCGTCTAGCGGGTATTACAATGAGCAGTTCTTC. Translated: CASSPPSSGYYNEQFF. Using reference TRBV18 and TRBJ2-1 for the parts outside the CDR3, the full variable domain is NAGVMQNPRHLVRRRGQEARLRCSPMKGHSHVYWYRQLPEEGLKFMVYLQKENIIDESGMPKERFSAEFPKEGPSILRIQQVVRGDSAAYFCASSPPSSGYYNEQFFGPGTRLTVL.

The chain combines TRBV28 with TRBJ2-7; perhaps TRBD1 as D (6 bases). Germline loops: CDR1 MDHEN, CDR2 SYDVKM. Between the trimmed V and J ends, which lost 5 bases and 1 base, there was a span of 18 bases. This CDR3 spans 16 amino acids. The CDR3 is CASSPFQGSRSYEQYF. DNA of the CDR3: TGTGCCAGCAGTCCGTTCCAGGGGTCTCGGTCCTACGAGCAGTACTTC.

The chain links TRBV6-1 to TRBJ1-1, with TRBD1 matching 8 bases. Germline lookup yields CDR1 MNHNS and CDR2 SASEGT. V lost 5 bases to trimming and J lost 0 bases; unmatched junction nucleotides: 5. The CDR3 runs to 15 residues. CDR3 in amino acids: CASSPGQGMNTEAFF. The CDR3 DNA sequence: TGTGCCAGCAGTCCCGGACAGGGAATGAACACTGAAGCTTTCTTT.

The V call is TRBV9, the J call TRBJ1-2, with 7 bases identical to TRBD1. The germline gives CDR1 SGDLS, CDR2 YYNGEE. The CDR3 totals 13 residues. The V segment lost 4 bases and the J segment 6 bases; nucleotides outside the gene matches: 6. The CDR3 spells CASSKQGKDGYTF. The CDR3 DNA is TGTGCCAGCAGCAAACAGGGGAAGGATGGCTACACCTTC.

The V call is TRBV5-6, the J call TRBJ1-2; D remains ambiguous. Germline CDR1 reads SGHDT; CDR2 reads YYEEEE. This CDR3 has 14 amino acids. V lost 0 bases to trimming and J lost 0 bases, with 6 bases between them. Here the CDR3 reads CASSLDLANYGYTF. CDR3 nucleotide sequence: TGTGCCAGCAGCTTGGACTTGGCTAACTATGGCTACACCTTC.

This chain's CDR3 is CASKTQGAYGYTF. The CDR3 DNA sequence: TGTGCCAGTAAAACCCAGGGGGCTTATGGCTACACCTTC. The chain employs TRBV19 and TRBJ1-2; 8 bases are shared with TRBD1. CDR1 is LNHDA, CDR2 SQIVND, per germline (reference sequence). This CDR3 comprises 13 residues. V trimming: 7 bases; J trimming: 5 bases; junction bases outside the gene matches: 6.